This T cell receptor beta chain came from a study of blood T cell repertoires in COVID-19. About the study: Acute and convalescent COVID-19 specimens originated in the United States, Italy and Spain.

The method was immunoSEQ multiplex PCR; TCRdb's version includes in-frame clones alone and lacks a portion of them. In the table there are 50,000 to 65,000 clones, 85% to 95% of which are singletons. The sequenced material came from peripheral blood. The receptor was isolated from a man over 45 with active COVID-19.

The CDR3 sequence is CASSKGLLYRVRTDTQYF. Here the CDR3 DNA reads TGTGCCAGTAGTAAAGGGCTCCTTTACAGGGTTCGGACAGATACGCAGTATTTT. The genes are TRBV19 and TRBJ2-3; maybe TRBD1 (6 bases). Trimming removed 4 bases at V and 3 bases at J, with 23 bases between. Germline CDR1 LNHDA, CDR2 SQIVND (reference sequence). The CDR3 runs to 18 residues. Full variable domain (missing parts from reference TRBV19 and TRBJ2-3): DGGITQSPKYLFRKEGQNVTLSCEQNLNHDAMYWYRQDPGQGLRLIYYSQIVNDFQKGDIAEGYSVSREKKESFPLTVTSAQKNPTAFYLCASSKGLLYRVRTDTQYFGPGTRLTVL.